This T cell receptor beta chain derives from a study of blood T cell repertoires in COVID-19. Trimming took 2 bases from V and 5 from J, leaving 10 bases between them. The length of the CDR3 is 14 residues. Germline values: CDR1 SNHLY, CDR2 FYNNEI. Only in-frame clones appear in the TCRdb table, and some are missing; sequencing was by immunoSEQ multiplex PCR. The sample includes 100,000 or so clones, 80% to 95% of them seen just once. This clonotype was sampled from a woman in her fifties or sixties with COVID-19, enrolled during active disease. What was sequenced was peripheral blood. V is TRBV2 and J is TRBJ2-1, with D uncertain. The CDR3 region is CASSELGSNNEQFF. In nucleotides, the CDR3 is TGTGCCAGCAGTGAACTAGGCTCGAACAATGAGCAGTTCTTC.